These 22 T cell receptor beta chains originate from one sample sequenced in a study of T-cell memory formation after mild COVID-19. MiXCR, run by TCRdb on the 5' RACE reads, gives a single entry per CDR3 protein. The table includes around 300,000 distinct CDR3 sequences, roughly 8.2% detected once. The sample consisted of PBMCs or a T cell subset sorted from them (not recorded which). The receptors were gathered from a man between 18 and 29 years old who had mild COVID-19 (a few samples of this study predate the infection). Cell type and time point are not known.

This clonotype appeared a few times. The V call is TRBV5-1, the J call TRBJ2-1; D remains unclear. The V end lost 1 base, the J end lost 8 bases, and 10 bases lay between the germline ends. There are 13 residues in the CDR3. Per the germline V gene, CDR1 is SGHRS and CDR2 is YFSETQ. CDR3 amino acids: CASSLISGDEQFF. CDR3 nucleotides: TGCGCCAGCAGCTTGATCTCGGGCGATGAGCAGTTCTTC.

There are a few counts of this clonotype. The chain combines TRBV4-2 with TRBJ2-1; weak D call: TRBD2 (6 bases). This CDR3 region has 16 residues. Germline-derived CDR1 and CDR2 are LGHNA and YNFKEQ. V was shortened by 0 bases and J by 6 bases, with 15 bases between the two germline ends. The CDR3 protein is CASSQDGTSLPNEQFF. CDR3 nucleotide sequence: TGTGCCAGCAGCCAAGATGGCACTAGCCTCCCCAATGAGCAGTTCTTC.

The table lists this clonotype with many counts. This chain uses TRBV5-1 with TRBJ2-3; D perhaps matches TRBD1 (6 bases). The CDR3 is made up of 13 amino acids. Germline assignment: CDR1 SGHRS and CDR2 YFSETQ. Trimming stripped 4 bases from V and 3 bases from J, with 9 bases between. In DNA, the CDR3 is TGCGCCAGCAGCACACAGGGAACAGATACGCAGTATTTT. Protein sequence: CASSTQGTDTQYF. Full variable domain (rest looked up from reference TRBV5-1 and TRBJ2-3): KAGVTQTPRYLIKTRGQQVTLSCSPISGHRSVSWYQQTPGQGLQFLFEYFSETQRNKGNFPGRFSGRQFSNSRSEMNVSTLELGDSALYLCASSTQGTDTQYFGPGTRLTVL.

The chain links TRBV4-3 to TRBJ1-2; no clear D. This CDR3 contains 13 residues. Germline CDR1 is LGHNA and CDR2 is YSLEER. Trimming removed 0 bases at V and 6 bases at J, with 8 bases between. CDR3 sequence reads: CASSQDVGHGYTF. CDR3 coding DNA: TGCGCCAGCAGCCAAGATGTTGGCCATGGCTACACCTTC.

The chain carries TRBV27 and TRBJ2-2; weak D call: TRBD2 (6 bases). This CDR3 is built from 17 residues. Germline V gene lookup returns CDR1 MNHEY and CDR2 SMNVEV (reference sequence). The germline V and J ends were trimmed by 1 base and 3 bases, with 15 bases remaining between them. The CDR3 DNA reads TGTGCCAGCAGTTTATATTCAGGGAGGAAGTACACCGGGGAGCTGTTTTTT. This sequence encodes CASSLYSGRKYTGELFF.

There are a few counts of this clonotype. This chain connects TRBV5-1 to TRBJ2-3; 10 bases map to TRBD1. The junction had 11 bases not matched to a gene; V was cut back by 4 bases and J by 6 bases. Per the germline V gene, CDR1 is SGHRS and CDR2 is YFSETQ. The CDR3 totals 16 residues. CDR3 residues: CASSLGTGALGDTQYF. The CDR3 coding sequence is TGCGCCAGCAGCCTTGGGACAGGGGCCCTCGGCGATACGCAGTATTTT.

The V and J genes are TRBV7-2 and TRBJ1-2; 11 bases line up with TRBD1. The CDR3 spans 14 residues. V lost 5 bases, J lost 4 bases, and 3 bases stayed unmatched. Germline V lookup: CDR1 SGHTA, CDR2 FQGNSA. The CDR3 DNA follows: TGTGCCAGCAGCGGGACAGGGGGATCCTATGGCTACACCTTC. As protein: CASSGTGGSYGYTF.

V gene TRBV15 combines with J gene TRBJ1-1, with D uncertain. There are 13 residues in the CDR3. The germline CDR1 and CDR2 sequences are LNHNV and YYDKDF (reference sequence). Trimming cost V 3 bases and J 1 base, with 6 bases left between them. CDR3 amino acids: CATSRVPNTEAFF. In nucleotides, the CDR3 is TGTGCCACCAGCAGGGTGCCGAACACTGAAGCTTTCTTT. The full variable domain, completed using reference TRBV15 and TRBJ1-1, is DAMVIQNPRYQVTQFGKPVTLSCSQTLNHNVMYWYQQKSSQAPKLLFHYYDKDFNNEADTPDNFQSRRPNTSFCFLDIRSPGLGDTAMYLCATSRVPNTEAFFGQGTRLTVV.

The DNA for the CDR3 is TGCGCCAGCAGCATTGGGCCAGGGAGGGAGACCCAGTACTTC. This sequence encodes CASSIGPGRETQYF. The chain employs TRBV5-1 and TRBJ2-5, with D possibly TRBD2 on 6 matching bases. This CDR3 region has 14 residues. Trimming took 4 bases from V and 5 from J, leaving 15 bases between them. Germline V gives CDR1 SGHRS, CDR2 YFSETQ.

The table lists this clonotype with many counts. The rearrangement joins TRBV12-3 or TRBV12-4 to TRBJ1-2, with TRBD1 matching 8 bases. V was pared by 4 bases and J by 7 bases, with 5 bases of the junction left unmatched. The CDR3 has 13 residues. CDR3 loop: CASSSTGEPGYTF. CDR3 DNA sequence: TGTGCCAGCAGTTCGACAGGGGAGCCTGGCTACACCTTC.

This clonotype showed up just a few times. The chain is built from TRBV11-2 and TRBJ1-1; TRBD1 is a possible D gene (5 bases). Germline CDR1 and CDR2: SGHAT and FQNNGV. The CDR3 spans 16 residues. V dropped 1 base and J dropped 4 bases, with 16 bases sitting between them. CDR3 nucleotides: TGTGCCAGCAGCTTAGGGGGGACCGGAGTCGGCACTGAAGCTTTCTTT. Amino acid sequence: CASSLGGTGVGTEAFF.

This clonotype was recorded a few times. CDR3 coding DNA: TGTGCCAGCACCCATCGCAGCTTAGAGACCCAGTACTTC. This translates into CASTHRSLETQYF. The V call is TRBV12-3 or TRBV12-4, the J call TRBJ2-5; D uncertain. The CDR3 extends over 13 amino acids. Trimming cost V 7 bases and J 4 bases, with 13 bases left between them.

This clonotype was observed a few times. This chain uses TRBV20-1 with TRBJ2-1; D ambiguous. Germline V gene data show CDR1 as DFQATT and CDR2 as SNEGSKA (reference sequence). V was cut by 1 base and J by 13 bases, with 8 bases left in between. The CDR3 consists of 10 residues. The CDR3 region has the DNA TGCAGTGCTAGAGGGCAGGCACAGTTCTTC. Protein product: CSARGQAQFF.

This clonotype was seen a handful of times. The gene calls are TRBV7-8 and TRBJ2-5; D not certain. Trimming stripped 5 bases from V and 3 bases from J, with 28 bases between. The CDR3 is made up of 19 amino acids. The germline V gene encodes CDR1 SGHVS and CDR2 FQNEAQ. The chain's CDR3 is CASSRYRFGSKGPKETQYF. The CDR3 bases are TGTGCCAGCAGCCGTTATAGATTCGGGTCCAAAGGCCCCAAAGAGACCCAGTACTTC. The full variable domain, in which reference TRBV7-8 and TRBJ2-5 provide the parts outside the CDR3, is GAGVSQSPRYKVAKRGQDVALRCDPISGHVSLFWYQQALGQGPEFLTYFQNEAQLDKSGLPSDRFFAERPEGSVSTLKIQRTQQEDSAVYLCASSRYRFGSKGPKETQYFGPGTRLLVL.

The rearrangement uses TRBV28 and TRBJ2-4; tentatively, D is TRBD2 (6 bases). Germline V gene lookup returns CDR1 MDHEN and CDR2 SYDVKM. The V gene lost 3 bases and the J gene lost 3 bases, with 9 bases spanning the gap. CDR3 size: 14 residues. The CDR3 protein is CASSFSRGKNIQYF. The CDR3 nucleotides are TGTGCCAGCAGTTTTTCGCGGGGCAAAAACATTCAGTACTTC.

The chain links TRBV11-2 to TRBJ1-2, with D uncertain. The CDR3 sequence is 12 residues long. V lost 3 bases and J 8 bases, leaving 10 bases between the germline ends. Germline CDR1 SGHAT, CDR2 FQNNGV. CDR3 DNA: TGTGCCAGCAGCTTCGCTGTGGGGGGCTACACCTTC. Encoded protein: CASSFAVGGYTF. The entire variable domain, with the rest obtained from reference TRBV11-2 and TRBJ1-2, is as follows: EAGVAQSPRYKIIEKRQSVAFWCNPISGHATLYWYQQILGQGPKLLIQFQNNGVVDDSQLPKDRFSAERLKGVDSTLKIQPAKLEDSAVYLCASSFAVGGYTFGSGTRLTVV.

The V gene is TRBV30, the J gene TRBJ2-4; 9 nucleotides match TRBD1. Losses at the gene ends were 5 bases for V and 6 bases for J; bases not matched to a gene: 11. This CDR3 is built from 15 residues. Per germline, CDR1 GTSNPN and CDR2 SVGIG (reference sequence). CDR3 sequence reads: CAWDGTQGARNIQYF. The CDR3 DNA reads as TGTGCCTGGGATGGTACACAGGGGGCGCGAAACATTCAGTACTTC. Together with reference TRBV30 and TRBJ2-4, the CDR3 gives the full variable domain: SQTIHQWPATLVQPVGSPLSLECTVEGTSNPNLYWYRQAAGRGLQLLFYSVGIGQISSEVPQNLSASRPQDRQFILSSKKLLLSDSGFYLCAWDGTQGARNIQYFGAGTRLSVL.

This clonotype has ten or more counts. The rearrangement joins TRBV4-3 to TRBJ1-2, with no clear D. The CDR3 extends over 14 amino acids. Looked up from germline, CDR1 is LGHNA and CDR2 is YSLEER. The V end was cut by 2 bases, the J end by 4 bases, with 11 bases between. The CDR3 here is CASSQLAASYGYTF. Written as DNA, the CDR3 is TGCGCCAGCAGCCAACTGGCAGCTTCCTATGGCTACACCTTC.

This clonotype has a handful of counts. V gene TRBV5-1 combines with J gene TRBJ2-2; 8 positions agree with TRBD1. The V gene end was trimmed by 0 bases and the J gene end by 4 bases; junction bases not matched to a gene: 5. Germline CDR1 and CDR2: SGHRS and YFSETQ. The CDR3 is 16 residues long. The CDR3 DNA follows: TGCGCCAGCAGCTTGGACAGGGGGTCTACCACCGGGGAGCTGTTTTTT. Translated: CASSLDRGSTTGELFF. Complete variable domain (other parts from reference TRBV5-1 and TRBJ2-2): KAGVTQTPRYLIKTRGQQVTLSCSPISGHRSVSWYQQTPGQGLQFLFEYFSETQRNKGNFPGRFSGRQFSNSRSEMNVSTLELGDSALYLCASSLDRGSTTGELFFGEGSRLTVL.

This chain links TRBV7-2 with TRBJ1-4, with D tentatively TRBD1 (6 bases). The CDR3 loop spans 15 amino acids. Per germline, CDR1 SGHTA and CDR2 FQGNSA. Trimming removed 5 bases from V and 7 bases from J, with 17 bases in between. The CDR3 DNA is TGTGCCAGCAGCAATCAGGGGCCGCGGGGTGAAAAACTGTTTTTT. Translating it yields CASSNQGPRGEKLFF.

Relative to its sample, this clonotype is medium-sized. The chain links TRBV4-3 to TRBJ2-6; 7 bases agree with TRBD1. CDR1 LGHNA and CDR2 YSLEER come from the germline V gene. The CDR3 length is 16 residues. The ends lost 1 base at V and 0 bases at J; junction bases unmatched: 0. CDR3 loop: CASSQAGGSGANVLTF. The CDR3 bases are TGCGCCAGCAGCCAAGCAGGGGGCTCTGGGGCCAACGTCCTGACTTTC.

This clonotype came up a few times. The CDR3 loop reads CASSSPKSGHRTTNEKLFF. The CDR3 DNA reads as TGTGCCAGCAGCTCGCCTAAGTCGGGACACCGGACAACTAATGAAAAACTGTTTTTT. This chain links TRBV7-9 with TRBJ1-4; D is perhaps TRBD1 (6 bases). This CDR3 comprises 19 residues. The germline gives CDR1 SEHNR, CDR2 FQNEAQ (reference sequence). Deletions cut 4 bases from V and 0 bases from J, with 21 bases between.